This T cell receptor beta chain was recorded in a study of T cell repertoires in cytomegalovirus infection. Study details: It can be stated that public TCR beta signatures indicated CMV infection as well as a matching HLA type.

Overall study findings and caveats: Pooled public TCR beta family frequency picked out CMV carriers with the relevant HLA. What dominated the ex vivo response were HLA-C-restricted CMV-specific TCR beta clonotypes.

CDR3 length: 18 residues. Trimming removed 5 bases from V and 3 bases from J; junction bases left unmatched: 13. Germline CDR1 reads SGHTA; CDR2 reads FQGNSA. Each CDR3 protein is one row after TCRdb ran MiXCR on the reads. Of hundreds of thousands of distinct CDR3 sequences listed, about a third were seen once; the top ten hold roughly an eighth. This clonotype was recorded at least ten times. Antigen specificity is unknown. The rearrangement joins TRBV7-2 to TRBJ2-3; 11 nucleotides agree with TRBD2. The sequencing used cultured CD8+ T cells from PBMCs, collected from culture after CMV antigen stimulation. This clonotype was sampled from a human donor in good health (CMV status not recorded). Some clones in this sample may be carry-over from other donors' samples. The CDR3 coding sequence is TGTGCCAGCAGCCTAAATCCCTTAGCGGGGGGGCCGACAGATACGCAGTATTTT. Its protein product is CASSLNPLAGGPTDTQYF.